The 18 T cell receptor beta chains below all came from one sample that was sequenced in a study of blood T cell repertoires in COVID-19 (dated by TCRdb to between 2020 and 2021). Libraries came from the immunoSEQ multiplex PCR assay. TCRdb took this table from immuneACCESS and kept in-frame rearrangements with V and J called. Such tables lack part of the clones; where checked against another copy, unresolved V genes explain under half of the gap, and the rest is unexplained. The sample yields some 260,000 clones; over 70% were counted once. The ten largest clones take up roughly 10% of the sample. The sample consisted of peripheral blood. These receptors were obtained from a woman aged 70-85 years with COVID-19, enrolled during active disease.

In its sample, this clone was seen once. V usage is TRBV5-1 and J usage is TRBJ2-1; 7 nucleotides align to TRBD1. With 0 bases clipped from V and 8 bases from J, the junction kept 5 bases outside the gene matches. The germline CDR1 and CDR2 sequences are SGHRS and YFSETQ. The CDR3 spans 14 residues. The CDR3 DNA is TGCGCCAGCAGCTTGGCAGGGACAGCCGATGAGCAGTTCTTC. Its protein is CASSLAGTADEQFF.

Here the CDR3 DNA reads TGTGCCAGCAGCTTTAGCGGGAACAATGAGCAGTTCTTC. Translation: CASSFSGNNEQFF. This chain links TRBV7-6 with TRBJ2-1, with 8 nucleotides matching TRBD2. Germline V gene data show CDR1 as SGHVS and CDR2 as FNYEAQ. The CDR3 is 13 amino acids. Trimming cost V 3 bases and J 5 bases; bases outside gene matches: 0.

The chain has TRBV19 and TRBJ1-5; D gene unclear. Looked up from germline, CDR1 is LNHDA and CDR2 is SQIVND (reference sequence). The CDR3 loop spans 13 amino acids. V lost 3 bases to trimming and J lost 3 bases, with 6 bases between them. The CDR3 loop reads CASSMQNNQPQHF. CDR3 nucleotides: TGTGCCAGTAGTATGCAGAACAATCAGCCCCAGCATTTT.

The chain links TRBV28 to TRBJ2-7; TRBD2 matches 9 bases. Germline CDR1 reads MDHEN; CDR2 reads SYDVKM. The CDR3 contains 16 residues. V lost 8 bases, J lost 7 bases, and 18 bases stayed unmatched. The CDR3 region is CASDRGVAGGPGEQYF. CDR3 DNA sequence: TGTGCCAGCGACCGGGGGGTCGCGGGAGGGCCGGGGGAGCAGTACTTC.

J is TRBJ1-1 and V is TRBV30, with D perhaps matching TRBD1 (6 bases). The CDR3 is 13 residues long. CDR1 is GTSNPN and CDR2 is SVGIG in the germline V gene (reference sequence). The V gene lost 0 bases and the J gene lost 4 bases, with 9 bases spanning the gap. Here the CDR3 reads CAWSVGRGTEAFF. For the CDR3, the DNA is TGTGCCTGGAGTGTGGGCAGGGGCACTGAAGCTTTCTTT. Full variable domain (outside the CDR3, taken from reference TRBV30 and TRBJ1-1): SQTIHQWPATLVQPVGSPLSLECTVEGTSNPNLYWYRQAAGRGLQLLFYSVGIGQISSEVPQNLSASRPQDRQFILSSKKLLLSDSGFYLCAWSVGRGTEAFFGQGTRLTVV.

This chain connects TRBV18 to TRBJ2-7; D may be TRBD2 (6 bases). This CDR3 comprises 14 residues. V was cut by 3 bases and J by 3 bases, with 12 bases left in between. The V gene's germline CDR1 is KGHSH and CDR2 LQKENI. CDR3 region: CASSPRDSGYEQYF. The CDR3 DNA is TGTGCCAGCTCACCGCGTGATAGCGGCTACGAGCAGTACTTC.

The chain employs TRBV5-1 and TRBJ1-2; TRBD1 aligns across 7 bases. Germline V gives CDR1 SGHRS, CDR2 YFSETQ. V lost 4 bases to trimming and J lost 5 bases; unmatched junction nucleotides: 8. The CDR3 totals 14 residues. CDR3 nucleotide sequence: TGCGCCAGCAGCGCCCGACAGGGAGGTTATGGCTACACCTTC. Encoded protein: CASSARQGGYGYTF.

This clone was observed a single time. The chain employs TRBV4-1 and TRBJ2-1; 14 positions agree with TRBD2. The CDR3 has 16 residues. Per the germline V gene, CDR1 is MGHRA and CDR2 is YSYEKL. V lost 5 bases, J lost 0 bases, and 0 bases stayed unmatched. CDR3: CASSGTSGSSYNEQFF. Here the CDR3 DNA reads TGCGCCAGCAGCGGGACTAGCGGGAGCTCCTACAATGAGCAGTTCTTC.

This clone came up a few times. J is TRBJ1-5 and V is TRBV6-5; D remains ambiguous. Trimming took 2 bases from V and 6 from J, leaving 8 bases between them. The CDR3 consists of 13 residues. Germline values: CDR1 MNHEY, CDR2 SVGAGI. The CDR3 sequence: CASSYGGSQPQHF. CDR3 in DNA: TGTGCCAGCAGTTACGGAGGGAGTCAGCCCCAGCATTTT.

On this clone: The sample carries other DNA sequences with the same CDR3. The chain recombines TRBV5-1 with TRBJ2-5, with 8 bases that match TRBD1. The germline gives CDR1 SGHRS, CDR2 YFSETQ. The CDR3 covers 13 residues. V shed 5 bases and J 2 bases; nucleotides not matched to a gene: 2. The CDR3 spells CASSRDRQETQYF. CDR3 coding DNA: TGCGCCAGCAGTCGGGACAGGCAAGAGACCCAGTACTTC.

This clone turned up a few times. The chain combines TRBV7-9 with TRBJ2-1; TRBD2 matches at 14 bases. Germline loops: CDR1 SEHNR, CDR2 FQNEAQ (reference sequence). The CDR3 has 18 residues. Germline trimming cut 6 bases from V and 4 bases from J; bases unmatched to any gene: 11. This CDR3 is CASRRLAGGKWAYNEQFF. The DNA of the CDR3 is TGTGCCAGCAGGCGACTAGCGGGAGGGAAATGGGCGTACAATGAGCAGTTCTTC.

J is TRBJ1-5 and V is TRBV4-2; weak D call: TRBD1 (5 bases). Trimming removed 0 bases from V and 7 bases from J, with 10 bases in between. Germline V gene sequence: CDR1 LGHNA, CDR2 YNFKEQ. This CDR3 region has 14 residues. CDR3 coding DNA: TGTGCCAGCAGCCAAGATCGGGGGTCACAGCCCCAGCATTTT. Translated, it gives CASSQDRGSQPQHF.

V gene TRBV7-3 combines with J gene TRBJ2-1, with D possibly being TRBD1 (5 bases). The length of the CDR3 is 13 residues. The germline gives CDR1 SGHTA, CDR2 FQGTGA. Trimming took off 1 base at V and 10 bases at J, with 11 bases between the two ends. CDR3 DNA: TGTGCCAGCAGCTTAATTCAGGGTGGAGAGCAGTTCTTC. This sequence encodes CASSLIQGGEQFF.

V usage is TRBV6-5 and J usage is TRBJ2-2, with 8 bases identical to TRBD1. The junction had 7 bases not matched to a gene; V was cut back by 9 bases and J by 1 base. The CDR3 contains 15 residues. Germline values: CDR1 MNHEY, CDR2 SVGAGI. CDR3 region: CASTTGTGNTGELFF. CDR3 DNA sequence: TGTGCCAGTACCACCGGGACAGGGAACACCGGGGAGCTGTTTTTT.

The chain employs TRBV9 and TRBJ2-5; no firm D call. Trimming stripped 0 bases from V and 4 bases from J, with 4 bases between. CDR1 is SGDLS and CDR2 is YYNGEE in the germline V gene. There are 12 residues in the CDR3. CDR3 amino acids: CASSVVAETQYF. As DNA, the CDR3 is TGTGCCAGCAGCGTAGTAGCAGAGACCCAGTACTTC.

V and J are TRBV28 and TRBJ2-7; perhaps TRBD2 as D (6 bases). V was clipped by 2 bases and J by 7 bases, with 24 bases between them. The CDR3 is 17 amino acids. The germline CDR1 and CDR2 sequences are MDHEN and SYDVKM. CDR3 in DNA: TGTGCCAGCAGTTTAGCCGGGACTGGCATCTTCATGGGAGAGCAGTACTTC. The encoded protein is CASSLAGTGIFMGEQYF.

The J gene is TRBJ1-5, the V gene TRBV5-5; 10 bases fit TRBD1. The CDR3 sequence is 16 residues long. Looked up from germline, CDR1 is SGHKS and CDR2 is YYEKEE (reference sequence). V lost 2 bases to trimming and J lost 9 bases; unmatched junction nucleotides: 11. The chain's CDR3 is CASSFNTGQGLWPQHF. The DNA for the CDR3 is TGTGCCAGCAGCTTCAACACGGGACAGGGGTTATGGCCCCAGCATTTT. The full variable domain, completed using reference TRBV5-5 and TRBJ1-5, is DAGVTQSPTHLIKTRGQQVTLRCSPISGHKSVSWYQQVLGQGPQFIFQYYEKEERGRGNFPDRFSARQFPNYSSELNVNALLLGDSALYLCASSFNTGQGLWPQHFGDGTRLSIL.

The chain is built from TRBV29-1 and TRBJ2-3; weak D call: TRBD2 (6 bases). The CDR3 spans 15 residues. The germline gives CDR1 SQVTM, CDR2 ANQGSEA. Trimming stripped 3 bases from V and 4 bases from J, with 17 bases between. This CDR3 is CSVDLASDQSDTQYF. The CDR3 nucleotides read TGCAGCGTTGATTTGGCTAGCGATCAATCAGATACGCAGTATTTT.